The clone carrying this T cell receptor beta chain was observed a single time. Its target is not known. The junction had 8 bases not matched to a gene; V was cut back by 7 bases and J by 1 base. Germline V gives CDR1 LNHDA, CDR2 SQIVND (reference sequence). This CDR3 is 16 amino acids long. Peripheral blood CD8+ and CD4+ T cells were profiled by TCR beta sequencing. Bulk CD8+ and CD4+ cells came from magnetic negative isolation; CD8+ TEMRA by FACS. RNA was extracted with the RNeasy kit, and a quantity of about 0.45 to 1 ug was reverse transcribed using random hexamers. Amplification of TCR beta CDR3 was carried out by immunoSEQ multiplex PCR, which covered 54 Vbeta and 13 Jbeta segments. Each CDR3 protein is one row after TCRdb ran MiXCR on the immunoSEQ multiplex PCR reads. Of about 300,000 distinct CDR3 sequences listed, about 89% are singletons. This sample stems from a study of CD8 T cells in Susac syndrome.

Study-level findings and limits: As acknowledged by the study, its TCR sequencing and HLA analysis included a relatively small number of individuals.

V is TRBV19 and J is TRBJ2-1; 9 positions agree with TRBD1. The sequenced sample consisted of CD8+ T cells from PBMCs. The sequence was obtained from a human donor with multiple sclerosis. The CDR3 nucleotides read TGTGCCAGTACCAGGGGGACAGGGCCGTCCTACAATGAGCAGTTCTTC. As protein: CASTRGTGPSYNEQFF.